The following is a T cell receptor beta chain sequence with its context. This clonotype has only a few counts. Its binding antigen is unknown. Base qualities were left out, and no much larger clone turns up one base away. This record comes from a study of T cell repertoires in cytomegalovirus infection (dated by TCRdb to between 2019 and 2020). Broadly, across the study: The HLA type of each donor mattered for the analysis, because public TCR beta signatures pointed to carriage of CMV infection along with the matching HLA type.

Beyond this particular receptor, the publication reports: The ex vivo response was dominated by HLA-C-restricted CMV-specific TCR beta clonotypes, which also provided the single most frequent clonotype in two of eight donors. In both this cohort and an independent cohort of several hundred donors, the cumulative frequency of public TCR beta family members distinguished carriers of CMV infection plus the relevant HLA type.

Instrument on record: Illumina HiSeq 1500. TCRdb trimmed public reads at Q25 via fastp, called clones via MiXCR and kept in-frame beta chains. Rows are unified per CDR3 protein, each entry keeping the most common DNA and genes. The sample profile shows around 190,000 distinct CDR3 sequences; about an eighth of them were found once. Of the sample, 25% to 30% falls within the top ten clones. The CDR3, from cysteine to phenylalanine, totals 14 residues. Left in the record is the CDR3 DNA by itself, 42 bases read in frame from the first base. The CDR1 and CDR2 encoded by the germline V gene are SGHDN and FVKESK. V loses 4 bases, J loses 4 bases, and the germline ends lie 13 bases apart.

Source material: PBMCs. Here the chain combines TRBV14 and TRBJ1-1; too little of a D gene remains to name it. This clonotype was sampled from a human donor in good health (CMV status not recorded). Some clones in this sample may be carry-over from other donors' samples. The CDR3: CASSPWALGTEAFF. Here is the DNA: TGTGCCAGCAGCCCTTGGGCTTTGGGCACTGAAGCTTTCTTT.